This T cell receptor (beta chain) was recovered during a study of blood T cell repertoires in COVID-19. Study overall: From T cells, B-cell-depleted T cells, or PBMCs came the material, which was cDNA or gDNA.

TCRdb keeps only in-frame clones here, not all; method: immunoSEQ multiplex PCR. The data contain under 300,000 clones, around four fifths of them singletons. With V trimmed by 6 bases and J by 0 bases, 6 bases remained unmatched. The CDR3 is 16 residues long. Germline V gene lookup returns CDR1 LNHDA and CDR2 SQIVND (reference sequence). This chain joins TRBV19 and TRBJ1-4; 8 bases line up with TRBD1. The sequencing sample was made of peripheral blood. This receptor was obtained from a man at least 80 years old with acute or convalescent COVID-19. The CDR3 spells CASSLDRAATNEKLFF. The CDR3 nucleotides are TGTGCCAGTAGCCTGGACAGGGCTGCAACTAATGAAAAACTGTTTTTT.